This record covers a single T cell receptor (beta chain). These data originate in a study of cytomegalovirus exposure and HLA in healthy donors. Primers for the PCR totalled 60 Vbeta and 13 Jbeta. TCRdb keeps only in-frame clones here, not all; method: immunoSEQ multiplex PCR. The sample has some 56,000 clones; just under 85% are singletons. This receptor was identified in a man between 45 and 60 years old in good health and CMV-seronegative. The sample was PBMCs.

CDR3 DNA sequence: TGTGCCAGCAGCTCGATCGACAAGAACACTGAAGCTTTCTTT. It translates to CASSSIDKNTEAFF. The chain couples TRBV6-6 to TRBJ1-1; D call uncertain. In germline, CDR1 is MNHNY, CDR2 SVGAGI (reference sequence). V was clipped by 6 bases and J by 1 base, with 12 bases between them. The CDR3 totals 14 residues.